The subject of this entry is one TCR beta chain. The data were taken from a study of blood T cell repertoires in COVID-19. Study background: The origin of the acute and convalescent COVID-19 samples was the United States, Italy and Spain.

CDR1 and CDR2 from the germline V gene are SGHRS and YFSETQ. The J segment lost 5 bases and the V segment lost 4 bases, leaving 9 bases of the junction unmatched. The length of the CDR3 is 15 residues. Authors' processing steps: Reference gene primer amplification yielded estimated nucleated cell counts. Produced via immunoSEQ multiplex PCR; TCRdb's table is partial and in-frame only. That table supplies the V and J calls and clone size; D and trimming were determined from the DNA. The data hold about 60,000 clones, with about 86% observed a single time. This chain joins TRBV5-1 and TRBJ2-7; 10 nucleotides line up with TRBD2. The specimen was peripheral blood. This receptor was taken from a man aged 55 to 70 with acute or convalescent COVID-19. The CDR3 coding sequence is TGCGCCAGCAGCCTCGTAGCGGGAGGTTCCCACGAGCAGTACTTC. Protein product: CASSLVAGGSHEQYF.